The 7 T cell receptor beta chains given below trace back to one sample, sequenced in a study of CD8 T cells in ankylosing spondylitis. A single record per CDR3 protein comes from TCRdb applying MiXCR to the 5' RACE reads. Here the sample spans around 770,000 distinct CDR3 sequences, about 11% being singletons. General observations from the study: In ankylosing spondylitis blood, a motif of fewer than 10 highly homologous TCR beta variants appeared characteristic.

These receptors have no known antigen. The sequenced sample was blood, either unsorted or a sorted T cell fraction (not recorded which). These receptors were obtained from a male donor with ankylosing spondylitis.

The genes are TRBV10-3 and TRBJ1-1; D call uncertain. Germline-derived CDR1 and CDR2 are ENHRY and SYGVKD. The length of the CDR3 is 11 residues. V shed 6 bases and J shed 3 bases, with 5 bases lying between them. CDR3 in amino acids: CAISSYTEAFF. The CDR3 DNA follows: TGTGCCATCAGCTCATACACTGAAGCTTTCTTT.

The table lists this clonotype with a few counts. The J gene is TRBJ2-7, the V gene TRBV6-2 or TRBV6-3; D perhaps matches TRBD2 (6 bases). The CDR3 totals 16 residues. Germline CDR1 reads MNHEY; CDR2 reads SVGEGT. V lost 8 bases, J lost 1 base, and 21 bases lay in between. As DNA, the CDR3 is TGTGCCAGCCTCACGGTGGGCTTTGGGAGGTCCTACGAGCAGTACTTC. Amino acids: CASLTVGFGRSYEQYF.

The V call is TRBV7-2, the J call TRBJ1-5, with 8 bases identical to TRBD1. The CDR3 spans 16 residues. The junction had 7 bases not matched to a gene; V was cut back by 5 bases and J by 1 base. Per the germline V gene, CDR1 is SGHTA and CDR2 is FQGNSA. The CDR3 DNA sequence: TGTGCCAGCAGCCCCGGCAGGACAGGGAGCAATCAGCCCCAGCATTTT. Amino acid sequence: CASSPGRTGSNQPQHF.

In this sample, this clonotype turned up a few times. The chain couples TRBV5-6 to TRBJ2-3; 8 positions match TRBD1. Germline V lookup: CDR1 SGHDT, CDR2 YYEEEE. V lost 4 bases and J lost 3; bases outside the gene matches: 7. The CDR3 runs 15 residues. In DNA, the CDR3 is TGTGCCAGCAGCCCGGACAGGGCGCGGACAGATACGCAGTATTTT. Amino acid sequence: CASSPDRARTDTQYF.

The chain has TRBV5-1 and TRBJ1-2, with a weak D call TRBD1 (5 bases). Per germline, CDR1 SGHRS and CDR2 YFSETQ. The CDR3 totals 15 residues. V shed 3 bases and J shed 2 bases, with 14 bases lying between them. This chain's CDR3 is CASSWGDGSNYGYTF. The CDR3 coding sequence is TGCGCCAGCAGCTGGGGGGACGGTTCAAACTATGGCTACACCTTC.

This clonotype was seen at least ten times. The chain links TRBV20-1 to TRBJ1-2; no firm D call. Germline lookup yields CDR1 DFQATT and CDR2 SNEGSKA (reference sequence). The ends were cut back, 1 base at V and 4 bases at J, with 13 bases in the middle. The CDR3 has 14 residues. CDR3 sequence reads: CSARGGVPRYGYTF. The CDR3 DNA reads as TGCAGTGCTAGAGGAGGTGTCCCGCGCTATGGCTACACCTTC.

The J gene is TRBJ2-3, the V gene TRBV6-2 or TRBV6-3; D remains unclear. CDR1 and CDR2 from the germline V gene are MNHEY and SVGEGT. This CDR3 is built from 13 residues. V lost 0 bases and J lost 11, with 12 bases in between. The CDR3 bases are TGTGCCAGCAGTTACTCGCGTCTGGGTATGCAGTATTTT. Amino acid sequence: CASSYSRLGMQYF.